This is a list of T cell receptor beta chains from one sample in a study of cytomegalovirus exposure and HLA in healthy donors. Method: immunoSEQ multiplex PCR; TCRdb's copy keeps in-frame clones and lacks some. This table has 150,000 to 200,000 clones, approximately 80% appearing once. Input material: PBMCs. The receptors stem from a woman in her thirties in good health and CMV-seropositive. Each CDR3 is given with its conserved first and last residue. A D gene is named only where the DNA matches it firmly. Where a row states a size, it is once, few, many or the class of an expanded clone; other rows omit it.

v_call: TRBV6-6; j_call: TRBJ2-7; d_call: TRBD2; clone_size: .; cdr3_aa: CASSYSLAGVGEQYF; cdr3_nt: TGTGCCAGCAGTTACTCACTAGCGGGAGTGGGGGAGCAGTACTTC
v_call: TRBV25-1; j_call: TRBJ2-2; d_call: TRBD1; clone_size: .; cdr3_aa: CATHTGAGELFF; cdr3_nt: TGTGCCACCCATACAGGGGCCGGGGAGCTGTTTTTT
v_call: TRBV4-2; j_call: TRBJ1-2; d_call: .; clone_size: .; cdr3_aa: CASSQDLLTGYGYTF; cdr3_nt: TGTGCCAGCAGCCAAGATTTGTTGACAGGCTATGGCTACACCTTC
v_call: TRBV4-3; j_call: TRBJ2-7; d_call: .; clone_size: few; cdr3_aa: CASSQDLSGAGEQYF; cdr3_nt: TGCGCCAGCAGCCAAGATCTGTCCGGGGCGGGGGAGCAGTACTTC
v_call: TRBV2; j_call: TRBJ2-2; d_call: TRBD2; clone_size: .; cdr3_aa: CAQGTSGGWSPTGELFF; cdr3_nt: TGTGCTCAAGGGACTAGCGGGGGTTGGAGCCCCACCGGGGAGCTGTTTTTT
v_call: TRBV10-1; j_call: TRBJ2-5; d_call: .; clone_size: .; cdr3_aa: CASSLQLQETQYF; cdr3_nt: TGCGCCAGCAGTTTACAGCTCCAAGAGACCCAGTACTTC
v_call: TRBV7-6; j_call: TRBJ2-2; d_call: TRBD2; clone_size: .; cdr3_aa: CASSPGGASNTGELFF; cdr3_nt: TGTGCCAGCAGCCCGGGGGGGGCGTCGAACACCGGGGAGCTGTTTTTT
v_call: TRBV5-4; j_call: TRBJ1-5; d_call: .; clone_size: few; cdr3_aa: CASSLASRDQPQHF; cdr3_nt: TGTGCCAGCAGCTTGGCCTCGCGAGATCAGCCCCAGCATTTT
v_call: TRBV2; j_call: TRBJ2-7; d_call: .; clone_size: .; cdr3_aa: CATFSRNEQYF; cdr3_nt: TGTGCCACCTTCTCTAGGAACGAGCAGTACTTC
v_call: TRBV2; j_call: TRBJ2-7; d_call: TRBD2; clone_size: once; cdr3_aa: CASLASGTTYEQYF; cdr3_nt: TGTGCCAGCCTAGCTAGCGGCACGACCTACGAGCAGTACTTC
v_call: TRBV4-1; j_call: TRBJ2-3; d_call: TRBD1; clone_size: .; cdr3_aa: CASSHIGQGISDTQYF; cdr3_nt: TGCGCCAGCAGCCACATCGGACAGGGAATTTCAGATACGCAGTATTTT
v_call: TRBV12-2; j_call: TRBJ2-2; d_call: .; clone_size: .; cdr3_aa: CASRSGLAANTGELFF; cdr3_nt: TGTGCAAGTCGCTCAGGACTAGCGGCGAACACCGGGGAGCTGTTTTTT
v_call: TRBV7-2; j_call: TRBJ2-3; d_call: .; clone_size: .; cdr3_aa: CASSFGSLTDTQYF; cdr3_nt: TGTGCCAGCAGCTTCGGTTCGCTCACAGATACGCAGTATTTT
v_call: TRBV2; j_call: TRBJ2-5; d_call: .; clone_size: .; cdr3_aa: CASGRLVAATQYF; cdr3_nt: TGTGCCAGCGGCAGACTGGTGGCGGCGACCCAGTACTTC
v_call: TRBV15; j_call: TRBJ2-3; d_call: .; clone_size: once; cdr3_aa: CATSRDSPRLGPQYF; cdr3_nt: TGTGCCACCAGCAGAGATAGCCCCCGGCTAGGCCCGCAGTATTTT
v_call: TRBV4-3; j_call: TRBJ2-7; d_call: TRBD1; clone_size: .; cdr3_aa: CASSQASRTGGEQYF; cdr3_nt: TGCGCCAGCAGCCAAGCCAGCCGAACAGGGGGCGAGCAGTACTTC